This T cell receptor beta chain was obtained from a study of blood T cell repertoires in COVID-19. Study as a whole: The United States, Italy and Spain provided the acute and convalescent COVID-19 samples. T cells, B-cell-depleted T cells, or PBMCs provided the cDNA or gDNA that served as material.

The length of the CDR3 is 16 residues. V trimming: 2 bases; J trimming: 0 bases; junction bases outside the gene matches: 6. CDR1 and CDR2 from the germline V gene are MRHNA and SNTAGT. Using immunoSEQ multiplex PCR, the repertoire was profiled, and TCRdb retains in-frame clones only, with some absent. The top ten hold 6.6% of the sample, which has over 100,000 clones, under 90% seen once. This TCR was recovered from a woman aged 45 to 65 with acute or convalescent COVID-19. This chain connects TRBV6-4 to TRBJ1-2, with TRBD1 matching over 7 bases. The sample was peripheral blood. The CDR3, as DNA: TGTGCCAGCAGTGACGGTCCCGGGACAGCTAACTATGGCTACACCTTC. Encoded protein: CASSDGPGTANYGYTF.